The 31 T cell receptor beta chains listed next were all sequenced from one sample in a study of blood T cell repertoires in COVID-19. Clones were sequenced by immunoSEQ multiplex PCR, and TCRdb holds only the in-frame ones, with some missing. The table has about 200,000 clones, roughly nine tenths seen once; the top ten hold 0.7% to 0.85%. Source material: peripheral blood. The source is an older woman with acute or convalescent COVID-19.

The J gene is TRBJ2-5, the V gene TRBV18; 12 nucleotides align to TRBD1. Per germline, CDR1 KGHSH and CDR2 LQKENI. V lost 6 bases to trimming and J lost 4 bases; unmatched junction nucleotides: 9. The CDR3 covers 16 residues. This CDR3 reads CASSLRGTGGPETQYF. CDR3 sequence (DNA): TGTGCCAGCTCGTTGCGCGGGACAGGGGGCCCAGAGACCCAGTACTTC.

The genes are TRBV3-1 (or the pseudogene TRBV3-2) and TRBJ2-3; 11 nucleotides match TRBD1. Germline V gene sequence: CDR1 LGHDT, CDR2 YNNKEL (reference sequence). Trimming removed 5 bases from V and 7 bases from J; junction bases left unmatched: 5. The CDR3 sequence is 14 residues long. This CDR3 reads CASSRTGGKNTQYF. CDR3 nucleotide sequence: TGTGCCAGCAGCAGGACAGGGGGCAAGAATACGCAGTATTTT.

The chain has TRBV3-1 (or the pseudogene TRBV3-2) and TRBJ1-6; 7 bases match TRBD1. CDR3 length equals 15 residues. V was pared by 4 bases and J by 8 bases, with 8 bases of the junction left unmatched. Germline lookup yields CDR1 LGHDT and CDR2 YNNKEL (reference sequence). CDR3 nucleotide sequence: TGTGCCAGCAGCCCCGAGACAGGGAAGTATTCACCCCTCCACTTT. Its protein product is CASSPETGKYSPLHF.

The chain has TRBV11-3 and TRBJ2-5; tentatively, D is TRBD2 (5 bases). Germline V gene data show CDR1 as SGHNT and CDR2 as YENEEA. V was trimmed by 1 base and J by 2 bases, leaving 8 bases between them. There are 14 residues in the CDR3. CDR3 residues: CASSLGSGQETQYF. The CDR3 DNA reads TGTGCCAGCAGCTTAGGGAGCGGACAAGAGACCCAGTACTTC.

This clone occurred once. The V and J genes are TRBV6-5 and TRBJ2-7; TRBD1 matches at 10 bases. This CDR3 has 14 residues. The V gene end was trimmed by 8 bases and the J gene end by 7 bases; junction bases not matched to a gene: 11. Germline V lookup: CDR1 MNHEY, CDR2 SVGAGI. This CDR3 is CASGFWGQGWEQYF. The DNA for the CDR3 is TGTGCCAGCGGATTCTGGGGACAGGGGTGGGAGCAGTACTTC.

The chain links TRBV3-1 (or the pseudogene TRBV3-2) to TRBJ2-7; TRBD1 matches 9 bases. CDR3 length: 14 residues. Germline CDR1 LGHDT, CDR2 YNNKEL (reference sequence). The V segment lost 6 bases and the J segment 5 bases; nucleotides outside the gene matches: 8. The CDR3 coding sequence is TGTGCCAGCAGTCGGACAGGGGAGCACAACGAGCAGTACTTC. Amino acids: CASSRTGEHNEQYF.

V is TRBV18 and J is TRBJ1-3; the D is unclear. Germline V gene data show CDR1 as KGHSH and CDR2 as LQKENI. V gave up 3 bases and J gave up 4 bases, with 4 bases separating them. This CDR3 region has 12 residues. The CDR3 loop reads CASSPQGNTIYF. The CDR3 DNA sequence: TGTGCCAGCTCACCTCAGGGAAACACCATATATTTT.

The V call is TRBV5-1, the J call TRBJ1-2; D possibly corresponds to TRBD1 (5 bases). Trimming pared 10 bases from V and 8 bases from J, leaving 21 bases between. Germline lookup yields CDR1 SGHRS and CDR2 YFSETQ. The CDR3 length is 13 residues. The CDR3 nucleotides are TGCGCCTCTCGGCGGCAGGGCAATGGAGGCTACACCTTC. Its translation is CASRRQGNGGYTF.

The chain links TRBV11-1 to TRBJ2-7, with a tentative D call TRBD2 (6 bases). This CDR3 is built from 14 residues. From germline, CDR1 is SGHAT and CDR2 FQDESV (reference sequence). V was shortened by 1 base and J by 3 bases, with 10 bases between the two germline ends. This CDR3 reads CASSLVAGGYEQYF. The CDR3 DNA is TGTGCCAGCAGCTTAGTTGCCGGGGGCTACGAGCAGTACTTC.

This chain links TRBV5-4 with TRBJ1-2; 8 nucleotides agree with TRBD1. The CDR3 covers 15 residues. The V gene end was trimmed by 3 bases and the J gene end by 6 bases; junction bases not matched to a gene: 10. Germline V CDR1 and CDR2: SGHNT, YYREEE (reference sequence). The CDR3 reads CASSSNTQGANGYTF. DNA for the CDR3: TGTGCCAGCAGCTCTAACACTCAGGGGGCCAATGGCTACACCTTC.

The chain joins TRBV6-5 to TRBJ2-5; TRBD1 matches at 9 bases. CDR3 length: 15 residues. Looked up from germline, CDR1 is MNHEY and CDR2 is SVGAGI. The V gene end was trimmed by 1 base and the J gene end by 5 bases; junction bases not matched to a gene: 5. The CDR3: CASSYWGQGRETQYF. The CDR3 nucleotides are TGTGCCAGCAGTTACTGGGGACAGGGACGGGAGACCCAGTACTTC.

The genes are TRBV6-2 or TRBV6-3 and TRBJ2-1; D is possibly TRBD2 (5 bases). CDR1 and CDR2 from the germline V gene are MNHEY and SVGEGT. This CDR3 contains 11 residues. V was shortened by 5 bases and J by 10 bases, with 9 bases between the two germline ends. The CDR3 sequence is CASSPEGEQFF. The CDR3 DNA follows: TGTGCCAGCAGTCCAGAGGGCGAGCAGTTCTTC.

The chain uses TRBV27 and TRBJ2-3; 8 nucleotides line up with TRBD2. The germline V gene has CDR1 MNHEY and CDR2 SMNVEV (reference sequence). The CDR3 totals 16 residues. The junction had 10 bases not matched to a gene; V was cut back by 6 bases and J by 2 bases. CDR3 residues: CASSSTGTRPTDTQYF. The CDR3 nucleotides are TGTGCCAGCAGCTCGACCGGGACTAGACCCACAGATACGCAGTATTTT.

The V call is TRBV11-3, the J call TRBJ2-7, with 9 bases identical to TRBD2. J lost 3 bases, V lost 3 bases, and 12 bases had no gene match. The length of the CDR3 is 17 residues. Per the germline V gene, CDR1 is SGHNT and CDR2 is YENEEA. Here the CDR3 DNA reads TGTGCCAGCAGCTTCCGGGGTAGCGGGAGAGGGGGCTACGAGCAGTACTTC. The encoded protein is CASSFRGSGRGGYEQYF.

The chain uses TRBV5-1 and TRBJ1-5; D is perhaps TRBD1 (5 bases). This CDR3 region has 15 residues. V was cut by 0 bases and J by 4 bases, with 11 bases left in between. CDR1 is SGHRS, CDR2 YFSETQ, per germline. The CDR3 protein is CASSLDATENQPQHF. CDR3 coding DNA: TGCGCCAGCAGCTTGGATGCGACAGAGAATCAGCCCCAGCATTTT.

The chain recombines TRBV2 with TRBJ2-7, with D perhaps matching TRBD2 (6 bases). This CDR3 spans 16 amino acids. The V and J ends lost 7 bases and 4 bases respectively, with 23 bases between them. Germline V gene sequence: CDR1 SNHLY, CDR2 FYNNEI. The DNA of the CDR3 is TGTGCCAGCATTCGGCCGGGGGAAGTGAGAAATTACGAGCAGTACTTC. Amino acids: CASIRPGEVRNYEQYF. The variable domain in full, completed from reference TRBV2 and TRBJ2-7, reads EPEVTQTPSHQVTQMGQEVILRCVPISNHLYFYWYRQILGQKVEFLVSFYNNEISEKSEIFDDQFSVERPDGSNFTLKIRSTKLEDSAMYFCASIRPGEVRNYEQYFGPGTRLTVT.

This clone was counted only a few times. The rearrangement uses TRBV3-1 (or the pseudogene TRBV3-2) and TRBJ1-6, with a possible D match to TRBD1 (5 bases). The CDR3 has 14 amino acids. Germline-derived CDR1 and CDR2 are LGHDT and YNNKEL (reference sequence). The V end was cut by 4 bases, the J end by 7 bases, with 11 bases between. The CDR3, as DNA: TGTGCCAGCAGCCCTACAGGCCAGAATTCACCCCTCCACTTT. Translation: CASSPTGQNSPLHF.

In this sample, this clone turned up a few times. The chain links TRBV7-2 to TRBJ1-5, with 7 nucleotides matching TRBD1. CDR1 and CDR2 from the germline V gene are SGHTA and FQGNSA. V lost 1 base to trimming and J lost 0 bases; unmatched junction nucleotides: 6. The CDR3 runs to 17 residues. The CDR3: CASSLGGTADSNQPQHF. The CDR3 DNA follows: TGTGCCAGCAGCTTAGGTGGGACAGCCGATAGCAATCAGCCCCAGCATTTT.

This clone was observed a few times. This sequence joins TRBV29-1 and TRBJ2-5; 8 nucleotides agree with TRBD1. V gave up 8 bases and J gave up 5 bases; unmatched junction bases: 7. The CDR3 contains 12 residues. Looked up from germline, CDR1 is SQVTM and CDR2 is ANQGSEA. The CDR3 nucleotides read TGCAGCCTCGGACAGGGTGGCGAGACCCAGTACTTC. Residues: CSLGQGGETQYF.

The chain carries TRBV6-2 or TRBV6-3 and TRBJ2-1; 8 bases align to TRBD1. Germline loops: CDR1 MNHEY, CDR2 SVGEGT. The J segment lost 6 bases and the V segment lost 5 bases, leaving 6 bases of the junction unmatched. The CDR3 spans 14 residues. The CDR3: CASSRTGGGNEQFF. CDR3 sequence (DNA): TGTGCCAGCAGTCGTACAGGGGGTGGCAATGAGCAGTTCTTC.

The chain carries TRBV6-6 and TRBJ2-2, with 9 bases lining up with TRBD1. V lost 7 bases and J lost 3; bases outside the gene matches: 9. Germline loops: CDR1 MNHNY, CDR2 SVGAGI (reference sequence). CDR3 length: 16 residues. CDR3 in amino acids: CASTGGGTGYTGELFF. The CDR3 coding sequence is TGTGCCAGCACGGGCGGCGGGACAGGGTACACCGGGGAGCTGTTTTTT.

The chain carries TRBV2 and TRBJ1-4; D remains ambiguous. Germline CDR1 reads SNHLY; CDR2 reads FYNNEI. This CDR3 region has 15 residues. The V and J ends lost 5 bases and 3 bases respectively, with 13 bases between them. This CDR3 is CASSTLLGANEKLFF. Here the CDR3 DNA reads TGTGCCAGCAGTACTCTCTTAGGAGCTAATGAAAAACTGTTTTTT.

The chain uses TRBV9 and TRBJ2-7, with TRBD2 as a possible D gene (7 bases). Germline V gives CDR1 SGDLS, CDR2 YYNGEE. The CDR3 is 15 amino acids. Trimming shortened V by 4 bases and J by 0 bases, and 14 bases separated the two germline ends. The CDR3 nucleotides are TGTGCCAGCAGCCTGGGGGGCGGGAGCTCCTACGAGCAGTACTTC. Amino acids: CASSLGGGSSYEQYF.

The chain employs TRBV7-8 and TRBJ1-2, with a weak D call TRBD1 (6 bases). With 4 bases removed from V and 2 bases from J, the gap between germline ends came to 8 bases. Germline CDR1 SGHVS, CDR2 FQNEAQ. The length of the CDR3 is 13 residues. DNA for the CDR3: TGTGCCAGCAGCTCTACAGGGAACTATGGCTACACCTTC. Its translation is CASSSTGNYGYTF.

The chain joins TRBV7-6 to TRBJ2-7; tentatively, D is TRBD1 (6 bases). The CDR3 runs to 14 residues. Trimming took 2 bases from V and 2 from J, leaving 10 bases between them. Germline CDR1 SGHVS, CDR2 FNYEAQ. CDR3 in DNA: TGTGCCAGCAGCTTATGGCAGGGGCCCTACGAGCAGTACTTC. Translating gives CASSLWQGPYEQYF.

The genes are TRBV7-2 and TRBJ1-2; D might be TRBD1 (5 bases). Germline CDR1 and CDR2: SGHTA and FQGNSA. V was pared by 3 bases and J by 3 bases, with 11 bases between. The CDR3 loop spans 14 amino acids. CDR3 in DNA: TGTGCCAGCAGCTTTGCAGGGTGGGACTATGGCTACACCTTC. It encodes CASSFAGWDYGYTF. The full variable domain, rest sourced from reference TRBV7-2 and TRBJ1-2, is GAGVSQSPSNKVTEKGKDVELRCDPISGHTALYWYRQSLGQGLEFLIYFQGNSAPDKSGLPSDRFSAERTGGSVSTLTIQRTQQEDSAVYLCASSFAGWDYGYTFGSGTRLTVV.

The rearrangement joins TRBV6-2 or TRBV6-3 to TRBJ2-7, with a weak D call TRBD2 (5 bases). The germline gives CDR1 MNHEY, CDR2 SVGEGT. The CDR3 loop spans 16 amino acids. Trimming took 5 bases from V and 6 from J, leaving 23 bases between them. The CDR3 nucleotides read TGTGCCAGCAGTCCCCGGACGCCGTCAGCCGCGGGCGAGCAGTACTTC. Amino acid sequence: CASSPRTPSAAGEQYF.

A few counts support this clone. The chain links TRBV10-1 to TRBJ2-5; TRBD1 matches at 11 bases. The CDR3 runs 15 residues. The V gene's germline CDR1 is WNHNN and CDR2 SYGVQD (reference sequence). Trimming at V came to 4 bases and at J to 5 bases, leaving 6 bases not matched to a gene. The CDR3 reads CASSGGQGAGETQYF. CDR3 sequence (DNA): TGCGCCAGCAGTGGTGGACAGGGGGCCGGGGAGACCCAGTACTTC.

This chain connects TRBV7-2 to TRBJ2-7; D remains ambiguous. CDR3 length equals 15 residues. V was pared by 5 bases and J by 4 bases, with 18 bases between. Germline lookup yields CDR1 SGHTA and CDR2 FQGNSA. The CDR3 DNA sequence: TGTGCCAGCAGCGTCGGCGGCAGCTTTCAATACGAGCAGTACTTC. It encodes CASSVGGSFQYEQYF. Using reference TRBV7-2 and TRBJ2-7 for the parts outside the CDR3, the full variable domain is GAGVSQSPSNKVTEKGKDVELRCDPISGHTALYWYRQSLGQGLEFLIYFQGNSAPDKSGLPSDRFSAERTGGSVSTLTIQRTQQEDSAVYLCASSVGGSFQYEQYFGPGTRLTVT.

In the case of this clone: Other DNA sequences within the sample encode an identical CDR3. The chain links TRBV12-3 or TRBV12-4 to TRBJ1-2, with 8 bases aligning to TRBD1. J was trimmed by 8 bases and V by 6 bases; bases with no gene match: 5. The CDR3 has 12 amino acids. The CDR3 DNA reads TGTGCCAGCAGCCTGACAGGGGTCGGCTACACCTTC. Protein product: CASSLTGVGYTF.

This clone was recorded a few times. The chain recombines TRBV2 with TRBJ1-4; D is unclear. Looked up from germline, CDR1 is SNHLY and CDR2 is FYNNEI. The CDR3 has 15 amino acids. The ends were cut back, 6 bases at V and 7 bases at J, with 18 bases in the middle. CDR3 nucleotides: TGTGCCAGCAGAGAGAGTTTGCGTCCTGGTGAAAAACTGTTTTTT. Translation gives CASRESLRPGEKLFF.